This TCR beta chain appears in the sequencing data of a study of memory CD4+ T cells and cytomegalovirus serostatus. Losses at the gene ends were 3 bases for V and 0 bases for J; bases not matched to a gene: 19. The CDR3 loop spans 21 amino acids. Germline assignment: CDR1 SGHRS and CDR2 YFSETQ. Assay: immunoSEQ multiplex PCR; the TCRdb copy retains only in-frame clones and omits some. The sample includes under 100,000 clones, 80% seen only once; the top ten take around 0.75%. Single viable CD3+CD4+CD8-CD45RO+ cells were sorted as the memory CD4+ T cells. This chain uses TRBV5-1 with TRBJ2-2; TRBD2 matches at 8 bases. This clonotype was obtained from an adult in good health and CMV-seronegative. Sequenced: memory CD4+ T cells from blood. CDR3: CASSSLPSGLGLRANTGELFF. The CDR3 nucleotides read TGCGCCAGCAGCTCTTTACCTTCGGGACTAGGACTTAGAGCGAACACCGGGGAGCTGTTTTTT.